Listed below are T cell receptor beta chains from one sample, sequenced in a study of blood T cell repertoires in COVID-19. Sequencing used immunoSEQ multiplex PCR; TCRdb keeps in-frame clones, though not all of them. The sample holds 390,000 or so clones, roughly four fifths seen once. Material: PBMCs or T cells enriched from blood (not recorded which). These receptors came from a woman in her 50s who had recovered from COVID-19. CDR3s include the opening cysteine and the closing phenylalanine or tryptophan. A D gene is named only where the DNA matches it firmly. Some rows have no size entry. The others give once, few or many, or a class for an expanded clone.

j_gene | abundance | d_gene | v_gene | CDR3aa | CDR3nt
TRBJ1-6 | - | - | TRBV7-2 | CASSLVTGGLTNSPLHF | TGTGCCAGCAGCTTAGTCACTGGTGGTCTAACTAATTCACCCCTCCACTTT
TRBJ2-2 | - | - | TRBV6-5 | CASSYSSGVTGELFF | TGTGCCAGCAGTTACTCCTCGGGTGTCACCGGGGAGCTGTTTTTT
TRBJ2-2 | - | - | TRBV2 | CASSQMTYGVTGELFF | TGTGCCAGCAGTCAAATGACGTACGGGGTCACCGGGGAGCTGTTTTTT
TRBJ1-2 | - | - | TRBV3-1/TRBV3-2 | CASRWGVDGYTF | TGTGCCAGCCGGTGGGGGGTGGATGGCTACACCTTC
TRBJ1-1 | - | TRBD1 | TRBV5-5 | CASSLGTDEAFF | TGTGCCAGCAGCCTCGGGACAGATGAAGCTTTCTTT
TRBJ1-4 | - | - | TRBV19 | CASSSDSHEKLFF | TGTGCCAGTTCGTCAGACTCTCATGAAAAACTGTTTTTT
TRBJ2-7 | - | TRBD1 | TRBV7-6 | CASSPTAGQAVYEQYF | TGTGCCAGCAGCCCGACTGCGGGACAGGCCGTCTACGAGCAGTACTTC
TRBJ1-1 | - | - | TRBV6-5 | CASSFGIGIMNTEAFF | TGTGCCAGCAGTTTCGGGATAGGCATTATGAACACTGAAGCTTTCTTT
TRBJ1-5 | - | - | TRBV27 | CASSFAGQNQPQHF | TGTGCCAGCAGTTTCGCGGGCCAAAATCAGCCCCAGCATTTT
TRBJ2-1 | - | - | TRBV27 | CASSSLQGYNEQFF | TGTGCCAGCAGTTCGTTACAGGGTTACAATGAGCAGTTCTTC
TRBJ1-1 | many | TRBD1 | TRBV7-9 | CASSSGGQGFSEAFF | TGTGCCAGCAGCTCGGGAGGACAGGGTTTTTCTGAAGCTTTCTTT
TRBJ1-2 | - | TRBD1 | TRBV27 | CASSLALDRGGYTF | TGTGCCAGCAGTTTAGCACTTGACAGGGGTGGCTACACCTTC
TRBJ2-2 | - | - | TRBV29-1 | CSVQEQGGTGELFF | TGCAGCGTTCAGGAGCAGGGAGGCACCGGGGAGCTGTTTTTT
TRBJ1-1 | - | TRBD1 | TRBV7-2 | CASSTGQRTEAFF | TGTGCCAGCAGTACGGGACAGCGCACTGAAGCTTTCTTT
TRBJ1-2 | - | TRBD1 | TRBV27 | CASSLRGLADRGNYGYTF | TGTGCCAGCAGTTTAAGGGGGCTCGCGGACAGGGGAAACTATGGCTACACCTTC
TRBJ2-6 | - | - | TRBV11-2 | CASSLDSSGANVLTF | TGTGCCAGCAGCTTAGATAGCTCTGGGGCCAACGTCCTGACTTTC
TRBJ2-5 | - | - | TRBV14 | CASSHGVVETQYF | TGTGCCAGCAGCCACGGAGTTGTTGAGACCCAGTACTTC
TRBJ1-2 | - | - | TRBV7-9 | CASRPQVINYGYTF | TGTGCCAGCAGACCACAGGTGATCAACTATGGCTACACCTTC
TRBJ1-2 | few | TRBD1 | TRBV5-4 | CASSLRQGYGYTF | TGTGCCAGCAGCTTACGACAGGGCTATGGCTACACCTTC
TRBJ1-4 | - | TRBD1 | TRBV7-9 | CASSLRQGLNEKLFF | TGTGCCAGCAGCTTAAGACAGGGCCTTAATGAAAAACTGTTTTTT
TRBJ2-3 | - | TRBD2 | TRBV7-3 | CASSLSRETDTQYF | TGTGCCAGCAGCTTGTCGCGGGAGACAGATACGCAGTATTTT
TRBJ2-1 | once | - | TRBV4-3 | CASSQGPSHSSYNEQFF | TGCGCCAGCAGCCAAGGCCCTAGCCATAGCTCCTACAATGAGCAGTTCTTC
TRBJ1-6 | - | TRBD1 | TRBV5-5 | CASSPSDRGGSPLHF | TGTGCCAGCAGCCCATCGGACAGGGGGGGTTCACCCCTCCACTTT
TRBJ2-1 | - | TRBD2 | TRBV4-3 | CASSQEPLAGGTEFF | TGCGCCAGCAGCCAAGAGCCGCTAGCGGGAGGGACGGAGTTCTTC
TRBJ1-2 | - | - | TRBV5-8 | CASSYTTGLANYGYTF | TGTGCCAGCAGCTACACTACAGGGCTAGCTAACTATGGCTACACCTTC
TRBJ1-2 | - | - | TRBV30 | CAWTLAEDDGYTF | TGTGCCTGGACGCTCGCCGAGGATGATGGCTACACCTTC
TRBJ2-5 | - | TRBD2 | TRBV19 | CASSPTLAGGGTQYF | TGTGCCAGTAGTCCGACACTAGCGGGGGGCGGGACCCAGTACTTC